The 15 T cell receptor beta chains presented below share a single source sample, sequenced in a study of blood T cells in healthy people across ages. Combining a sample-barcoded 5' primer with a J-beta primer mix, a second PCR ran for about 6 to 11 cycles. Each CDR3 protein gets one entry after TCRdb re-called the 5' RACE reads with MiXCR. The table records over 1,500,000 distinct CDR3 sequences, 39% of them present only once. The source material was blood. These receptors were taken from a human donor in good health.

The chain uses TRBV20-1 and TRBJ1-5; no clear D gene. V gave up 0 bases and J gave up 3 bases, with 9 bases separating them. This CDR3 is 14 amino acids long. Germline CDR1 and CDR2: DFQATT and SNEGSKA (reference sequence). The CDR3 protein is CSARESFNNQPQHF. DNA for the CDR3: TGCAGTGCTAGAGAAAGTTTCAACAATCAGCCCCAGCATTTT.

This chain uses TRBV9 with TRBJ1-1, with 7 bases fitting TRBD1. The CDR3 loop spans 16 amino acids. J was trimmed by 1 base and V by 4 bases; bases with no gene match: 10. Germline-derived CDR1 and CDR2 are SGDLS and YYNGEE. CDR3 coding DNA: TGTGCCAGCAGCCCCTTCGGGACAGCACCGAACACTGAAGCTTTCTTT. Protein: CASSPFGTAPNTEAFF.

In this sample, this clonotype turned up once. V is TRBV13 and J is TRBJ2-3, with 9 bases fitting TRBD2. Germline CDR1 and CDR2: PRHDT and FYEKMQ (reference sequence). The CDR3 sequence is 15 residues long. J gave up 6 bases and V 4 bases, and 8 bases lay outside the gene matches. In nucleotides, the CDR3 is TGTGCCAGCAGCTACCTAGCGGGGAACTTCGATACGCAGTATTTT. Translated, it gives CASSYLAGNFDTQYF.

This clonotype has a handful of counts. The chain links TRBV12-3 or TRBV12-4 to TRBJ1-2; 8 bases match TRBD1. CDR3 size: 16 residues. V lost 0 bases, J lost 8 bases, and 11 bases stayed unmatched. The CDR3 DNA reads TGTGCCAGCAGTTTAGCTGCGGACAGGGACCCGCGGGGCTACACCTTC. Encoded protein: CASSLAADRDPRGYTF.

The chain joins TRBV6-6 to TRBJ2-1, with 7 bases fitting TRBD2. Germline V CDR1 and CDR2: MNHNY, SVGAGI (reference sequence). The CDR3 contains 15 residues. J was trimmed by 10 bases and V by 4 bases; bases with no gene match: 13. The chain's CDR3 is CASSSGGGTPGEQFF. In DNA, the CDR3 is TGTGCCAGCAGTTCAGGCGGGGGAACTCCGGGGGAGCAGTTCTTC.

The gene calls are TRBV2 and TRBJ1-2, with 8 bases fitting TRBD1. This CDR3 spans 12 amino acids. J lost 8 bases, V lost 6 bases, and 5 bases had no gene match. Germline V gene sequence: CDR1 SNHLY, CDR2 FYNNEI. As DNA, the CDR3 is TGTGCCAGCAGGGGACAGGTGCGGGGCTACACCTTC. Amino acid sequence: CASRGQVRGYTF.

The chain combines TRBV6-5 with TRBJ1-2; tentative D call: TRBD1 (5 bases). The CDR3 is 14 residues long. From germline, CDR1 is MNHEY and CDR2 SVGAGI. V was cut by 5 bases and J by 7 bases, with 17 bases left in between. The CDR3 spells CASSDRTSLAGYTF. CDR3 nucleotide sequence: TGTGCCAGCAGTGATAGGACATCGTTGGCTGGCTACACCTTC.

This clonotype has only one observation. The chain uses TRBV7-8 and TRBJ1-2; D is perhaps TRBD1 (6 bases). Germline CDR1 is SGHVS and CDR2 is FQNEAQ. The CDR3 length is 17 residues. With 7 bases removed from V and 8 bases from J, the gap between germline ends came to 29 bases. In nucleotides, the CDR3 is TGTGCCAGCACCTTTGGCCGGGGGCGAGGAGGAGGGTTAGGCTACACCTTC. It is translated as CASTFGRGRGGGLGYTF. Combining the CDR3 with reference TRBV7-8 and TRBJ1-2 gives the whole variable domain GAGVSQSPRYKVAKRGQDVALRCDPISGHVSLFWYQQALGQGPEFLTYFQNEAQLDKSGLPSDRFFAERPEGSVSTLKIQRTQQEDSAVYLCASTFGRGRGGGLGYTFGSGTRLTVV.

This clonotype showed up just a few times. The chain recombines TRBV6-1 with TRBJ2-1; 10 positions match TRBD1. CDR3 length: 16 residues. With V trimmed by 4 bases and J by 4 bases, 7 bases remained unmatched. In germline, CDR1 is MNHNS, CDR2 SASEGT. CDR3 coding DNA: TGTGCCAGCAGTGGTCCGGGACAGGGGATTTACAATGAGCAGTTCTTC. This codes for CASSGPGQGIYNEQFF.

There are many counts of this clonotype. V and J are TRBV24-1 and TRBJ2-1; D is unresolved. Trimming cost V 4 bases and J 3 bases, with 0 bases left between them. Germline CDR1 reads KGHDR; CDR2 reads SFDVKD. The CDR3 consists of 11 residues. This CDR3 reads CATSDYNEQFF. Here the CDR3 DNA reads TGTGCCACCAGTGACTACAATGAGCAGTTCTTC.

The chain uses TRBV6-2 or TRBV6-3 and TRBJ2-3; D is unresolved. CDR1 MNHEY and CDR2 SVGEGT come from the germline V gene. CDR3 size: 16 residues. Trimming left V 3 bases short and J 2 bases short, with 15 bases between. CDR3 sequence: CASSYPSAEYTDTQYF. Here the CDR3 DNA reads TGTGCCAGCAGTTATCCCTCGGCGGAATACACAGATACGCAGTATTTT.

The rearrangement joins TRBV19 to TRBJ2-2; tentatively, D is TRBD1 or TRBD2 (6 bases each). The germline V and J ends were trimmed by 4 bases and 4 bases, with 13 bases remaining between them. Germline V CDR1 and CDR2: LNHDA, SQIVND (reference sequence). The CDR3 loop spans 15 amino acids. CDR3 nucleotide sequence: TGTGCCAGTAGTACGACGGGGGCCGGCACCGGGGAGCTGTTTTTT. Translation gives CASSTTGAGTGELFF.

The CDR3 spells CSANFNSGGAVETQYF. In DNA, the CDR3 is TGCAGTGCTAATTTCAATAGCGGGGGGGCCGTTGAGACCCAGTACTTC. The gene calls are TRBV20-1 and TRBJ2-5; 11 bases agree with TRBD2. Germline-derived CDR1 and CDR2 are DFQATT and SNEGSKA (reference sequence). Losses at the gene ends were 4 bases for V and 5 bases for J; bases not matched to a gene: 12. The CDR3 totals 16 residues.

CDR3 region: CASSLDLVPYEQYF. The CDR3 region has the DNA TGTGCCAGCAGCTTAGATCTTGTTCCCTACGAGCAGTACTTC. The rearrangement uses TRBV11-2 and TRBJ2-7; D is undetermined. CDR1 SGHAT and CDR2 FQNNGV come from the germline V gene. The CDR3 is 14 amino acids. V lost 0 bases, J lost 2 bases, and 8 bases lay in between. Combining the CDR3 with reference TRBV11-2 and TRBJ2-7 gives the whole variable domain EAGVAQSPRYKIIEKRQSVAFWCNPISGHATLYWYQQILGQGPKLLIQFQNNGVVDDSQLPKDRFSAERLKGVDSTLKIQPAKLEDSAVYLCASSLDLVPYEQYFGPGTRLTVT.

The chain is built from TRBV7-2 and TRBJ2-5, with 11 positions matching TRBD2. The CDR3 runs 14 residues. The junction had 8 bases not matched to a gene; V was cut back by 3 bases and J by 11 bases. Germline V gene sequence: CDR1 SGHTA, CDR2 FQGNSA. The CDR3 spells CASSFRTSGREQYF. The CDR3 region has the DNA TGTGCCAGCAGCTTTAGGACTAGCGGGCGTGAGCAGTACTTC. Looking up the rest from reference TRBV7-2 and TRBJ2-5 gives the full variable domain: GAGVSQSPSNKVTEKGKDVELRCDPISGHTALYWYRQSLGQGLEFLIYFQGNSAPDKSGLPSDRFSAERTGGSVSTLTIQRTQQEDSAVYLCASSFRTSGREQYFGPGTRLLVL.